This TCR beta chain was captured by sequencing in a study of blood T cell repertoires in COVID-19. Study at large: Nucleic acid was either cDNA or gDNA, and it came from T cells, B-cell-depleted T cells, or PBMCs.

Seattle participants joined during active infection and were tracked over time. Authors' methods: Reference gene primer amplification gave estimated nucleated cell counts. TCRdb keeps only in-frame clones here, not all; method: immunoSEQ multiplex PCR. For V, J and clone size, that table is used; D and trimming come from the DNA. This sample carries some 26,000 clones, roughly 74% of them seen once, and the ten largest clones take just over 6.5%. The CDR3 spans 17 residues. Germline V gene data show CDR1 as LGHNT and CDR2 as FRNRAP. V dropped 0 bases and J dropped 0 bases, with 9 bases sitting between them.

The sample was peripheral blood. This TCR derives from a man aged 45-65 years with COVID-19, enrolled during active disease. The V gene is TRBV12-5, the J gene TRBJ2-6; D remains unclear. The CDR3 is CASGLVLASSGANVLTF. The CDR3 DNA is TGTGCTAGTGGTTTGGTACTTGCGAGCTCTGGGGCCAACGTCCTGACTTTC.